This paragraph reports one T cell receptor beta chain. The data were taken from a study of shared clonotypes between healthy human individuals. The CDR3 runs 15 residues. V was shortened by 0 bases and J by 5 bases, with 11 bases between the two germline ends. Germline V gene lookup returns CDR1 MDHEN and CDR2 SYDVKM. This table comes from immunoSEQ multiplex PCR, and its TCRdb copy is limited to in-frame clones, with some not included. The sample holds 1.6 million or so clones, around 95% seen once. The TCR was taken from a man aged 30 to 45 in good health. The chain links TRBV28 to TRBJ1-5; the D gene is possibly TRBD1 (5 bases). The sequenced sample consisted of naive CD4+ T cells sorted from blood. Sample subset: CD45RA+ positively selected. DNA for the CDR3: TGTGCCAGCAGTTTATGGGGGGGGACCGATCAGCCCCAGCATTTT. Translating gives CASSLWGGTDQPQHF.